This TCR beta chain was sequenced during a study of T cells in Graves' hyperthyroidism and ophthalmopathy. This clonotype was seen repeatedly, ten times or more. Regions amplified from RNA transcripts were the TCR beta CDR3 regions. TCR CDR3 underwent first-round RT-PCR with the HTBI primer set. Each CDR3 protein is one row after TCRdb ran MiXCR on the multiplex PCR reads. This repertoire shows hundreds of thousands of distinct CDR3 sequences, 20% found once; its top ten account for about 50%. With 3 bases removed from V and 6 bases from J, the gap between germline ends came to 17 bases. Per the germline V gene, CDR1 is SGDLS and CDR2 is YYNGEE. The CDR3 is made up of 15 amino acids.

Source material: blood. V and J are TRBV9 and TRBJ2-3; D possibly corresponds to TRBD2 (5 bases). The clonotype comes from a man between 40 and 49 years old with Graves' ophthalmopathy. Here the CDR3 DNA reads TGTGCCAGCAGCGCGAGCCTGATGGGAGTGGATACGCAGTATTTT. Protein: CASSASLMGVDTQYF.